This T cell receptor (beta chain) was identified during a study of OX40 agonist ivuxolimab in advanced cancers. On this clone: Its antigen remains unknown.

V was trimmed by 0 bases and J by 1 base, leaving 4 bases between them. CDR3 length: 13 amino acids. Germline V gives CDR1 SGDLS, CDR2 YYNGEE. TCRdb keeps only in-frame clones here, not all; method: immunoSEQ multiplex PCR. The repertoire includes about 130,000 clones, 93% of them detected once, and about 0.93% sits in the top ten. Blood sampling took place at baseline, cycle 4 day 1, and cycle 7 day 1. Regarding the study as a whole: The study found that CD8+ T cells averaged more expanded clones than CD4+. At 0.1 to 3.0 mg/kg, CD4+ and CD8+ blood T cells expanded clonally by week 6.

The origin of this receptor is an adult with an advanced solid tumor such as melanoma, head and neck, liver or kidney cancer. The sequences come from CD4+ or CD8+ T cells sorted from blood, collected in a trial of the OX40 agonist ivuxolimab. The genes are TRBV9 and TRBJ2-5; D ambiguous. CDR3 in DNA: TGTGCCAGCAGCGTAGTGGCCCAAGAGACCCAGTACTTC. Protein: CASSVVAQETQYF.